The source of this T cell receptor beta chain is a study of T cell repertoires in cytomegalovirus infection. Study context: HLA-B-restricted CMV epitopes that are well studied were used alongside recently identified HLA-C-restricted ones. Overall study results and limits: CMV-specific HLA-C-restricted TCR beta clonotypes dominated the ex vivo response. Cumulative public TCR beta family frequency identified CMV carriers with the relevant HLA.

TCRdb redid the calling of the reads with MiXCR, one entry per CDR3 protein. Of approximately 70,000 distinct CDR3 sequences in the sample, roughly 20% are singletons; the top ten hold approximately 68%. This clonotype occurred a few times. Its specificity is not known. The source of this sequence is a human donor in good health (CMV status not recorded). Some clones in this sample may be carry-over from other donors' samples. The sample here was CD8+ T cells from cultured PBMCs, taken from culture after CMV antigen stimulation.

The CDR3 protein is CAWSVQAGDSYNEQFF. DNA for the CDR3: TGTGCCTGGAGTGTACAAGCGGGGGATTCCTACAATGAGCAGTTCTTC. The chain uses TRBV30 and TRBJ2-1, with TRBD2 matching over 8 bases. Trimming at V came to 0 bases and at J to 1 base, leaving 5 bases not matched to a gene. Germline V gene data show CDR1 as GTSNPN and CDR2 as SVGIG (reference sequence). The CDR3 is made up of 16 amino acids.